These 23 T cell receptor beta chains were all obtained from the same sample, sequenced in a study of CD8 T cells in ankylosing spondylitis. TCRdb ran MiXCR on the 5' RACE reads and lists one entry per CDR3 protein. In the table there are approximately 300,000 distinct CDR3 sequences, approximately 20% of which are singletons. Sequenced sample: blood, either unsorted or a sorted T cell fraction (not recorded which). The receptor source for this set is a male donor with ankylosing spondylitis or in good health (not recorded which).

This clonotype has more than one count but fewer than ten. V and J are TRBV20-1 and TRBJ2-1, with D uncertain. Trimming removed 3 bases from V and 6 bases from J, with 12 bases in between. Germline CDR1 and CDR2: DFQATT and SNEGSKA (reference sequence). CDR3 length: 13 amino acids. For the CDR3, the DNA is TGCAGTGCTAGGGATACCCCATCCAATGAGCAGTTCTTC. Protein: CSARDTPSNEQFF.

The chain employs TRBV27 and TRBJ2-7, with D uncertain. The CDR3 covers 15 residues. V gave up 4 bases and J gave up 3 bases, with 16 bases separating them. Germline V lookup: CDR1 MNHEY, CDR2 SMNVEV (reference sequence). This CDR3 is CASSSRATSLYEQYV. The CDR3 DNA follows: TGTGCCAGCAGTTCCCGGGCCACCTCACTCTACGAGCAGTACGTC.

The chain uses TRBV21-1 and TRBJ2-7; the DNA was not compared with TRBD2, the D call given in the table. TRBV21-1 has pseudogene status. The length of the CDR3 is 17 residues. The DNA for the CDR3 is TGTGCCAGCAGTGTAACACTTAGAGGGACTAGCCACTACGAGCAGTACGTC. Its translation: CASSVTLRGTSHYEQYV.

A few counts support this clonotype. The chain is built from TRBV5-5 and TRBJ2-2; 9 bases are shared with TRBD1. The CDR3 runs 16 residues. V was pared by 4 bases and J by 2 bases, with 6 bases of the junction left unmatched. Germline V lookup: CDR1 SGHKS, CDR2 YYEKEE (reference sequence). This CDR3 is CASSLRDRVNTGELFF. The CDR3 coding sequence is TGTGCCAGCAGCCTCCGGGACAGGGTTAACACCGGGGAGCTGTTTTTT. Supplemented by reference TRBV5-5 and TRBJ2-2, the full variable domain reads DAGVTQSPTHLIKTRGQQVTLRCSPISGHKSVSWYQQVLGQGPQFIFQYYEKEERGRGNFPDRFSARQFPNYSSELNVNALLLGDSALYLCASSLRDRVNTGELFFGEGSRLTVL.

This sequence joins TRBV7-3 and TRBJ2-1; a possible D gene is TRBD2 (6 bases). Trimming pared 3 bases from V and 7 bases from J, leaving 16 bases between. The CDR3 totals 15 residues. Germline CDR1 SGHTA, CDR2 FQGTGA. CDR3 residues: CASSLGGSAGNEQFF. In DNA form, the CDR3 reads TGTGCCAGCAGCTTGGGAGGCTCTGCGGGGAATGAGCAGTTCTTC.

This clonotype was seen repeatedly, ten times or more. The gene calls are TRBV27 and TRBJ2-7, with TRBD1 matching 10 bases. The junction had 4 bases not matched to a gene; V was cut back by 4 bases and J by 10 bases. Germline CDR1 and CDR2: MNHEY and SMNVEV (reference sequence). CDR3 length: 12 residues. Written as DNA, the CDR3 is TGTGCCAGCAGTTACGGGACAGGGGCCCAGTACGTC. Its protein product is CASSYGTGAQYV.

The sample holds a few counts of this clonotype. J is TRBJ2-2 and V is TRBV6-6, with D possibly called TRBD1 or TRBD2 (5 bases each). V was pared by 2 bases and J by 12 bases, with 13 bases between. The CDR3 totals 13 residues. Germline values: CDR1 MNHNY, CDR2 SVGAGI (reference sequence). This CDR3 reads CASSYTGRQKLFF. DNA for the CDR3: TGTGCCAGCAGTTACACGGGGCGGCAAAAGCTGTTTTTT.

The rearrangement uses TRBV28 and TRBJ2-5; TRBD1 matches 10 bases. V shed 10 bases and J 4 bases; nucleotides not matched to a gene: 3. Per the germline V gene, CDR1 is MDHEN and CDR2 is SYDVKM. The CDR3 spans 12 residues. The CDR3 sequence is CATRDRGETQYF. For the CDR3, the DNA is TGTGCCACCAGGGACAGGGGAGAGACCCAGTACTTC.

This rearrangement joins TRBV28 to TRBJ2-7; 8 bases line up with TRBD1. Looked up from germline, CDR1 is MDHEN and CDR2 is SYDVKM. This CDR3 contains 14 residues. The junction had 9 bases not matched to a gene; V was cut back by 4 bases and J by 7 bases. The CDR3 loop is CASSSQGVVGEQYV. CDR3 sequence (DNA): TGTGCCAGCAGTTCACAGGGGGTAGTGGGAGAGCAGTACGTC.

This clonotype was observed many times. V is TRBV28 and J is TRBJ2-3; possibly TRBD1 or TRBD2 for D (5 bases each). V lost 7 bases and J 7 bases, leaving 12 bases between the germline ends. The CDR3 spans 12 residues. Per the germline V gene, CDR1 is MDHEN and CDR2 is SYDVKM. Here the CDR3 DNA reads TGTGCCAGCAAACGGGGCGGTAATACGCAGTATTTT. It specifies CASKRGGNTQYF.

This clonotype has only a few counts. The chain combines TRBV10-3 with TRBJ2-3; 7 bases map to TRBD1. The CDR3 has 18 residues. V lost 4 bases and J lost 1; bases outside the gene matches: 14. Germline CDR1 reads ENHRY; CDR2 reads SYGVKD. Here the CDR3 DNA reads TGTGCCATCAGTGGTAAGAGGGGACAGCTCGGCGGCACAGATACGCAGTATTTT. The encoded protein is CAISGKRGQLGGTDTQYF.

This rearrangement joins TRBV5-1 to TRBJ2-1; 11 bases are a match to TRBD1. Losses at the gene ends were 4 bases for V and 7 bases for J; bases not matched to a gene: 4. Germline CDR1 SGHRS, CDR2 YFSETQ. This CDR3 has 14 residues. The CDR3 spells CASSGTGGLNEQFF. CDR3 nucleotides: TGCGCCAGCAGCGGGACAGGGGGATTGAATGAGCAGTTCTTC. The full variable domain, its missing parts supplied by reference TRBV5-1 and TRBJ2-1, is KAGVTQTPRYLIKTRGQQVTLSCSPISGHRSVSWYQQTPGQGLQFLFEYFSETQRNKGNFPGRFSGRQFSNSRSEMNVSTLELGDSALYLCASSGTGGLNEQFFGPGTRLTVL.

A remark on this clonotype: One end of the junction is discordant with germline, which a read error may explain. The chain employs TRBV6-5 and TRBJ2-1; no clear D gene. Germline CDR1 MNHEY, CDR2 SVGAGI. The CDR3 has 14 residues. The DNA of the CDR3 is TGTGCCGGCAGTTCCACCGACACCTACAATGCGCAGTTCTTC. This codes for CAGSSTDTYNAQFF.

The gene calls are TRBV5-5 and TRBJ2-2; 7 bases align to TRBD2. J was trimmed by 4 bases and V by 4 bases; bases with no gene match: 10. Germline-derived CDR1 and CDR2 are SGHKS and YYEKEE (reference sequence). The CDR3 totals 16 residues. CDR3 in amino acids: CASSQETSQITGELFF. The DNA for the CDR3 is TGTGCCAGCAGCCAAGAGACTAGCCAAATCACCGGGGAGCTGTTTTTT. Using reference TRBV5-5 and TRBJ2-2 for the parts outside the CDR3, the full variable domain is DAGVTQSPTHLIKTRGQQVTLRCSPISGHKSVSWYQQVLGQGPQFIFQYYEKEERGRGNFPDRFSARQFPNYSSELNVNALLLGDSALYLCASSQETSQITGELFFGEGSRLTVL.

This clonotype appeared once. The J gene is TRBJ2-2, the V gene TRBV20-1; weak D call: TRBD2 (6 bases). The CDR3 is 18 amino acids. Per the germline V gene, CDR1 is DFQATT and CDR2 is SNEGSKA (reference sequence). Trimming cost V 0 bases and J 4 bases, with 21 bases left between them. DNA of the CDR3: TGCAGTGCTAGAGAGGGGGGATTGACAGCGCGTGGCACCGGGGAGCTGTTTTTT. Translated, it gives CSAREGGLTARGTGELFF.

This clonotype was observed a handful of times. The chain recombines TRBV28 with TRBJ1-1, with unresolved D. V lost 1 base to trimming and J lost 2 bases, with 8 bases between them. Germline V gene lookup returns CDR1 MDHEN and CDR2 SYDVKM. This CDR3 is 14 amino acids long. CDR3 DNA: TGTGCCAGCAGTTTATATGCAGCTAACACTGAAGCTTTCTTT. As protein: CASSLYAANTEAFF.

The rearrangement uses TRBV7-2 and TRBJ1-1; D gene uncertain. The CDR3 spans 14 residues. Trimming stripped 1 base from V and 3 bases from J, with 9 bases between. The germline gives CDR1 SGHTA, CDR2 FQGNSA. The CDR3 loop reads CASSLGTTYTEAFF. CDR3 nucleotides: TGTGCCAGCAGCTTAGGGACCACGTACACTGAAGCTTTCTTT. Full variable domain (outside the CDR3, taken from reference TRBV7-2 and TRBJ1-1): GAGVSQSPSNKVTEKGKDVELRCDPISGHTALYWYRQSLGQGLEFLIYFQGNSAPDKSGLPSDRFSAERTGGSVSTLTIQRTQQEDSAVYLCASSLGTTYTEAFFGQGTRLTVV.

This clonotype was observed a single time. J is TRBJ1-1 and V is TRBV28; TRBD1 matches at 11 bases. The CDR3 spans 11 residues. After removal of 6 bases from V and 11 bases from J, the junction contained 2 bases not matched to a gene. Germline CDR1 reads MDHEN; CDR2 reads SYDVKM. This CDR3 reads CASSRTGGAFF. The CDR3 bases are TGTGCCAGCAGCCGGACAGGGGGCGCTTTCTTT.

V and J are TRBV20-1 and TRBJ2-4, with a tentative D call TRBD2 (5 bases). The CDR3 is 13 residues long. Trimming took 5 bases from V and 6 from J, leaving 14 bases between them. Germline lookup yields CDR1 DFQATT and CDR2 SNEGSKA (reference sequence). Written as DNA, the CDR3 is TGCAGTGCTGCCCCCCTAGAGGGAAACATTCAGTACTTC. It yields the protein CSAAPLEGNIQYF.

The V and J genes are TRBV5-6 and TRBJ2-5; no clear D gene. CDR3 length equals 15 residues. Trimming shortened V by 2 bases and J by 2 bases, and 13 bases separated the two germline ends. Germline CDR1 is SGHDT and CDR2 is YYEEEE. CDR3 nucleotides: TGTGCCAGCAGCTTACGACCGACCATACAAGAGACCCAGTACTTC. Encoded protein: CASSLRPTIQETQYF. Full variable domain (rest looked up from reference TRBV5-6 and TRBJ2-5): DAGVTQSPTHLIKTRGQQVTLRCSPKSGHDTVSWYQQALGQGPQFIFQYYEEEERQRGNFPDRFSGHQFPNYSSELNVNALLLGDSALYLCASSLRPTIQETQYFGPGTRLLVL.

The chain joins TRBV6-5 to TRBJ1-1; D might be TRBD1 (6 bases). This CDR3 comprises 14 residues. Germline lookup yields CDR1 MNHEY and CDR2 SVGAGI. V gave up 2 bases and J gave up 3 bases, with 10 bases separating them. CDR3 nucleotides: TGTGCCAGCAGTTACCTCCAGGGGTACACTGAAGCTTTCTTT. It codes for CASSYLQGYTEAFF.

V gene TRBV12-3 or TRBV12-4 combines with J gene TRBJ2-4, with unresolved D. V lost 3 bases and J lost 0, with 6 bases in between. There are 14 residues in the CDR3. Here the CDR3 reads CASSFQLAKNIQYF. The CDR3 DNA is TGTGCCAGCAGTTTCCAGCTAGCCAAAAACATTCAGTACTTC.

The chain uses TRBV9 and TRBJ2-1; 8 bases are shared with TRBD2. Germline V lookup: CDR1 SGDLS, CDR2 YYNGEE. This CDR3 is built from 15 residues. Trimming took 0 bases from V and 8 from J; bases not matched to a gene: 7. CDR3 bases: TGTGCCAGCAGCGTAGCGGCTAGCGGGCACCATGAGCAGTTCTTC. Its translation is CASSVAASGHHEQFF.